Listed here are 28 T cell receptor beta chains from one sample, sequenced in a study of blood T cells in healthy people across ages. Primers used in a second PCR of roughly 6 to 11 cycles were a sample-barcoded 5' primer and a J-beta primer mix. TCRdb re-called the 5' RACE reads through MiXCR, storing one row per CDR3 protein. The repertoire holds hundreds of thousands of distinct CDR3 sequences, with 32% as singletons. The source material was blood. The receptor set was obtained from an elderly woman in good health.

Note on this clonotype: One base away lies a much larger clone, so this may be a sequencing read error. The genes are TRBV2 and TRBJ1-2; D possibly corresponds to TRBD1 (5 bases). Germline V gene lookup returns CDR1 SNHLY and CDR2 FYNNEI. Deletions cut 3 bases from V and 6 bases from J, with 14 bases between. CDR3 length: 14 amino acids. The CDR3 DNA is TGTGCCAGCAGTGATTGTGCAGGGAACGATGGCTACACCTTC. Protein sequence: CASSDCAGNDGYTF. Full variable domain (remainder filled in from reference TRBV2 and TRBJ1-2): EPEVTQTPSHQVTQMGQEVILRCVPISNHLYFYWYRQILGQKVEFLVSFYNNEISEKSEIFDDQFSVERPDGSNFTLKIRSTKLEDSAMYFCASSDCAGNDGYTFGSGTRLTVV.

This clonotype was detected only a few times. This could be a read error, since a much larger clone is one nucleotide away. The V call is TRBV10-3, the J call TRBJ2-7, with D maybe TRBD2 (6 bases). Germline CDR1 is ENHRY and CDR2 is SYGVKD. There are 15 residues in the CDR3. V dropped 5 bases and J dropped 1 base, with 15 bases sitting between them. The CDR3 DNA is TGTGCCATCAGTAGGAGGGCAGGGAAGTCCTACGAGCAGTACTTC. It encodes CAISRRAGKSYEQYF.

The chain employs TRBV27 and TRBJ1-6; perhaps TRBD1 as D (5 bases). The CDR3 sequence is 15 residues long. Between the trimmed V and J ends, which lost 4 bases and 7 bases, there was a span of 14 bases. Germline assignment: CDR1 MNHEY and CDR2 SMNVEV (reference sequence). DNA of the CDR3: TGTGCCAGCAGTTCGTCAGGGACGAGGAATTCACCCCTCCACTTT. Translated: CASSSSGTRNSPLHF.

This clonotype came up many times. CDR3 protein: CSASGGDTDTQYF. CDR3 DNA sequence: TGCAGTGCTAGCGGGGGGGACACAGATACGCAGTATTTT. The V call is TRBV20-1, the J call TRBJ2-3; the match to TRBD2 covers 8 bases. The ends lost 3 bases at V and 2 bases at J; junction bases unmatched: 1. Germline loops: CDR1 DFQATT, CDR2 SNEGSKA (reference sequence). The CDR3 sequence is 13 residues long.

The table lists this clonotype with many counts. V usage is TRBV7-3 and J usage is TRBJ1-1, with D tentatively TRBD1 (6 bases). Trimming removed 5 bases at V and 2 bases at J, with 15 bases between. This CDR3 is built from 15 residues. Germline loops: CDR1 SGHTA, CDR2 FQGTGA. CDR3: CASSPEGGLNTEAFF. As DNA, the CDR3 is TGTGCCAGCAGCCCTGAAGGGGGTCTTAACACTGAAGCTTTCTTT.

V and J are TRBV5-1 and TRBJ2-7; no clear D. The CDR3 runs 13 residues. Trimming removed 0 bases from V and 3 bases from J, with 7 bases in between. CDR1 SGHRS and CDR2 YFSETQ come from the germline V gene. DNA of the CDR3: TGCGCCAGCAGCTTGGAGGCGCTCTACGAGCAGTACTTC. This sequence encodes CASSLEALYEQYF.

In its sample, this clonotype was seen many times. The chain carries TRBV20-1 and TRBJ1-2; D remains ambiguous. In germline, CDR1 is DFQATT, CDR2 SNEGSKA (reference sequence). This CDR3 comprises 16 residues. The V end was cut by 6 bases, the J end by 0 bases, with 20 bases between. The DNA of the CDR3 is TGCAGTGCAGACGAGAGCTCCACGACCGCTAACTATGGCTACACCTTC. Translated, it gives CSADESSTTANYGYTF.

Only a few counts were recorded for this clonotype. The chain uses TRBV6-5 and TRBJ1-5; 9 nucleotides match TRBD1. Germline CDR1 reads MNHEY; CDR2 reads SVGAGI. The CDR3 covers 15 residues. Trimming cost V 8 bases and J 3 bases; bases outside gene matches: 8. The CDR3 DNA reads TGTGCCAGCGGCAGGGACAGGGTAGACAATCAGCCCCAGCATTTT. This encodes CASGRDRVDNQPQHF.

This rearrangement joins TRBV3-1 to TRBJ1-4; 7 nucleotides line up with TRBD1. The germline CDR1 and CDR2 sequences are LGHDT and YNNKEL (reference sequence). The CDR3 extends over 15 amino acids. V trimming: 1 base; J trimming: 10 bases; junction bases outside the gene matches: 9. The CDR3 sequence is CASSQGLARGRKLFF. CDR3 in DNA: TGTGCCAGCAGCCAAGGGCTCGCGAGGGGGCGAAAACTGTTTTTT.

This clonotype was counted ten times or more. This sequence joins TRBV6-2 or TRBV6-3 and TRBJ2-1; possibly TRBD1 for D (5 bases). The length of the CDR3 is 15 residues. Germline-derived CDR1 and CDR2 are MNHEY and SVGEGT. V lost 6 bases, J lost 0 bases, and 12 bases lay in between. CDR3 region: CASSRAQGSYNEQFF. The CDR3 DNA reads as TGTGCCAGCAGCCGAGCCCAGGGCTCCTACAATGAGCAGTTCTTC.

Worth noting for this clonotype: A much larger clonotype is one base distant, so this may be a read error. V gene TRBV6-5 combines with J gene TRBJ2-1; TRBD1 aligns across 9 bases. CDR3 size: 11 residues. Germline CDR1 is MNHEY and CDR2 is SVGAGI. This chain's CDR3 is CVARQGDEQFF. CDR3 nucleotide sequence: TGTGTCGCCCGACAGGGGGATGAGCAGTTCTTC.

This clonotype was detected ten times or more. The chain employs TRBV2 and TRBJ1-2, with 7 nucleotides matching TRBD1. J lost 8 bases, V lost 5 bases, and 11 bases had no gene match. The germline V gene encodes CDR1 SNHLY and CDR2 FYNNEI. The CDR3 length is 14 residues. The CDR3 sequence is CASSTGTAGQGYTF. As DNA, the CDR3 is TGTGCCAGCAGTACCGGGACAGCCGGGCAGGGCTACACCTTC.

The CDR3 bases are TGTGCCAGCAGTTTTTTGTTACAGGGAGTAGACAATGAGCAGTTCTTC. This codes for CASSFLLQGVDNEQFF. This rearrangement joins TRBV6-6 to TRBJ2-1; perhaps TRBD1 as D (6 bases). This CDR3 is 16 amino acids long. From germline, CDR1 is MNHNY and CDR2 SVGAGI (reference sequence). V was pared by 4 bases and J by 5 bases, with 18 bases between.

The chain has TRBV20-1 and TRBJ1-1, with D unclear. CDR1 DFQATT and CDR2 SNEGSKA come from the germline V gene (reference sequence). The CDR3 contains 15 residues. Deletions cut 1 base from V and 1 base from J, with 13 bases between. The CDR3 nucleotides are TGCAGTGCTAGAGCCCCCGGGCAGCCGAACACTGAAGCTTTCTTT. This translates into CSARAPGQPNTEAFF.

DNA of the CDR3: TGTGCCAGCAGCTTTCAGGTAGACTCCTACAATGAGCAGTTCTTC. Protein sequence: CASSFQVDSYNEQFF. The chain couples TRBV5-6 to TRBJ2-1, with no clear D. The germline V gene has CDR1 SGHDT and CDR2 YYEEEE. The CDR3 covers 15 residues. Trimming removed 2 bases at V and 0 bases at J, with 9 bases between. Full variable domain (remainder filled in from reference TRBV5-6 and TRBJ2-1): DAGVTQSPTHLIKTRGQQVTLRCSPKSGHDTVSWYQQALGQGPQFIFQYYEEEERQRGNFPDRFSGHQFPNYSSELNVNALLLGDSALYLCASSFQVDSYNEQFFGPGTRLTVL.

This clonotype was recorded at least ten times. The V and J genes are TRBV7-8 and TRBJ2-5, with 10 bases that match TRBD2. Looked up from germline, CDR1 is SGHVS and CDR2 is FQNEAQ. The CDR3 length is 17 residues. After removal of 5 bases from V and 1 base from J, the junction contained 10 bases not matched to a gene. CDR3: CASSPSGASGGQETQYF. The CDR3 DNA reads TGTGCCAGCAGCCCTAGCGGGGCTAGCGGGGGCCAAGAGACCCAGTACTTC.

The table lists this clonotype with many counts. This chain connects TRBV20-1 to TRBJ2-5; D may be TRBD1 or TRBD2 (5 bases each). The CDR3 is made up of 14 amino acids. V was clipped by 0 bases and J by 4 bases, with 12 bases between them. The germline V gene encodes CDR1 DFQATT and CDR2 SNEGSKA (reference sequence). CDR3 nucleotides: TGCAGTGCTAGAGATGGGGGATCGGGAGAGACCCAGTACTTC. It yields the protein CSARDGGSGETQYF.

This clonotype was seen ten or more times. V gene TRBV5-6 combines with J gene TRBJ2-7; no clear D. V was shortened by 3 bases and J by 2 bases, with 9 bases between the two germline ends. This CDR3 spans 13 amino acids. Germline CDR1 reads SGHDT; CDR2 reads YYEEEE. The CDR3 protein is CASSSIMAYEQYF. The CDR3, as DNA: TGTGCCAGCAGCTCCATCATGGCCTACGAGCAGTACTTC.

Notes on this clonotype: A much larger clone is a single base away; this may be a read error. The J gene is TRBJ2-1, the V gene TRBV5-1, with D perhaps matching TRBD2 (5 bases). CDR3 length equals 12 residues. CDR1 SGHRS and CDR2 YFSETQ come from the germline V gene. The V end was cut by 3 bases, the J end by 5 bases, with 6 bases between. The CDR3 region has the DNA TGCGCCAGCAGCTCGGAGGACAATGAGCAGTTCTTC. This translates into CASSSEDNEQFF.

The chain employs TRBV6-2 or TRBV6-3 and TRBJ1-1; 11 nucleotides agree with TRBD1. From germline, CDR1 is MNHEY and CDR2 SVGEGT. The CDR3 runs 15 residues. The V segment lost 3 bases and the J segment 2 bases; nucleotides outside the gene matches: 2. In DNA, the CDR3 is TGTGCCAGCAGTTATGGGACAGGGGGAAACACTGAAGCTTTCTTT. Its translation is CASSYGTGGNTEAFF.

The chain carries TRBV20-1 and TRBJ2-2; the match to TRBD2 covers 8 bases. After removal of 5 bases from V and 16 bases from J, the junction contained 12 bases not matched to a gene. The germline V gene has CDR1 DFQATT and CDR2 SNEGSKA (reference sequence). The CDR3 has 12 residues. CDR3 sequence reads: CSARYSGGLAFF. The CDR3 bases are TGCAGTGCTCGATACAGCGGGGGTTTGGCGTTTTTT.

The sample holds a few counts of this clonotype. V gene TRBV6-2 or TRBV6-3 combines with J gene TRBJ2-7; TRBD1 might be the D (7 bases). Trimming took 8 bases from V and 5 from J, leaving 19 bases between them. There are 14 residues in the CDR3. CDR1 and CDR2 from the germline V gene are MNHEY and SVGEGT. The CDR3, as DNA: TGTGCCAGCGTGACCCACAGGGGAGGCGACGAGCAGTACTTC. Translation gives CASVTHRGGDEQYF.

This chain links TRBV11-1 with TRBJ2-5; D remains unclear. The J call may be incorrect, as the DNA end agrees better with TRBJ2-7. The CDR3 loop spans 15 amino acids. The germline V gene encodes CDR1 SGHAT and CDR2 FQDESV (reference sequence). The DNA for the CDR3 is TGTGCCAGCAGTTTCGGGCGGAGAAGCCTACGCGAGCAGTACTTC. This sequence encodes CASSFGRRSLREQYF.

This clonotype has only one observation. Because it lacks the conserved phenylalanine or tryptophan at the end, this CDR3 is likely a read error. The CDR3 loop reads CASSCDRVVDEQFS. The CDR3 nucleotides read TGTGCCAGCAGCTGCGACAGGGTTGTCGATGAGCAGTTCTCC. The rearrangement joins TRBV5-5 to TRBJ2-1, with TRBD1 matching 7 bases. CDR1 is SGHKS and CDR2 is YYEKEE in the germline V gene (reference sequence). The length of the CDR3 is 14 residues. With 3 bases clipped from V and 8 bases from J, the junction kept 8 bases outside the gene matches.

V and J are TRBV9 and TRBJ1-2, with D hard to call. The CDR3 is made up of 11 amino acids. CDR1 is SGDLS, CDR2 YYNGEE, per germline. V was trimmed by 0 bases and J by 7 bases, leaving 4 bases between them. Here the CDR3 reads CASSVGSGYTF. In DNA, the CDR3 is TGTGCCAGCAGCGTAGGATCTGGCTACACCTTC.

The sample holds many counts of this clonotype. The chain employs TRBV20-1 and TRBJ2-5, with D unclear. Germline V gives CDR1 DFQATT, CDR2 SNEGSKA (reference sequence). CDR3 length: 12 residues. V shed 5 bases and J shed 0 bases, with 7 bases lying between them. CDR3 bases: TGCAGTGCTCCGGTCTACCAAGAGACCCAGTACTTC. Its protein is CSAPVYQETQYF.

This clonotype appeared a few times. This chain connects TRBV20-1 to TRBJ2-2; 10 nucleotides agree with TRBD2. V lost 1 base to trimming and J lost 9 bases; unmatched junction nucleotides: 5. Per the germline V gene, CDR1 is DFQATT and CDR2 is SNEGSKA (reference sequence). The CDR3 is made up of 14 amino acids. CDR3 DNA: TGCAGTGCTAGAGGTAGCGGGGGGCCCAGGGAGCTGTTTTTT. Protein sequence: CSARGSGGPRELFF.

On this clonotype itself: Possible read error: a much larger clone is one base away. CDR3 protein: CASSLRQGDPYEQFF. The CDR3 nucleotides read TGTGCCAGCAGCCTACGACAGGGGGACCCCTACGAGCAGTTCTTC. V is TRBV3-1 and J is TRBJ2-1, with 9 bases fitting TRBD1. The CDR3 loop spans 15 amino acids. Germline CDR1 reads LGHDT; CDR2 reads YNNKEL (reference sequence). With 4 bases clipped from V and 10 bases from J, the junction kept 11 bases outside the gene matches.